The 5 T cell receptor beta chains listed next were all sequenced from one sample in a study of CD8+ T cells in alopecia areata. The authors extracted RNA and reverse transcribed it into cDNA as the sequencing template. Sequencing used immunoSEQ multiplex PCR; TCRdb keeps in-frame clones, though not all of them. Among 34,000 or so clones listed, 55% were seen once. Source material: NKG2D-high CD8+ T cells sorted from blood. These receptors were collected from a human donor with alopecia areata.

The V and J genes are TRBV13 and TRBJ2-3, with 9 positions matching TRBD2. The V segment lost 6 bases and the J segment 6 bases; nucleotides outside the gene matches: 13. The CDR3 covers 16 residues. Germline V gene data show CDR1 as PRHDT and CDR2 as FYEKMQ (reference sequence). In DNA, the CDR3 is TGTGCCAGCAGTCAAGGAGGCGGGAGGGCCGTGGATACGCAGTATTTT. Translating gives CASSQGGGRAVDTQYF.

The gene calls are TRBV4-3 and TRBJ2-5; 15 bases fit TRBD2. Germline V CDR1 and CDR2: LGHNA, YSLEER. The CDR3 has 19 amino acids. Trimming removed 4 bases from V and 4 bases from J; junction bases left unmatched: 13. The CDR3 is CASSPGAGLAGGQRETQYF. CDR3 nucleotide sequence: TGCGCCAGCAGCCCAGGGGCCGGACTAGCGGGAGGGCAGCGAGAGACCCAGTACTTC.

The chain carries TRBV11-2 and TRBJ2-1, with 9 bases matching TRBD2. This CDR3 spans 16 amino acids. V was clipped by 4 bases and J by 5 bases; unmatched bases: 9. The germline gives CDR1 SGHAT, CDR2 FQNNGV. The CDR3 loop reads CASSSLAGRRNNEQFF. CDR3 DNA sequence: TGTGCCAGCAGCTCCCTAGCGGGAAGACGGAACAATGAGCAGTTCTTC.

The V and J genes are TRBV4-1 and TRBJ2-3; no definite D call. Germline V CDR1 and CDR2: MGHRA, YSYEKL. With 4 bases removed from V and 3 bases from J, the gap between germline ends came to 17 bases. This CDR3 is 16 amino acids long. The CDR3 reads CASSPKAGSETDTQYF. Written as DNA, the CDR3 is TGCGCCAGCAGCCCTAAGGCCGGCAGTGAGACAGATACGCAGTATTTT.

The V call is TRBV5-1, the J call TRBJ2-2, with unresolved D. Germline V gives CDR1 SGHRS, CDR2 YFSETQ. The length of the CDR3 is 14 residues. V shed 6 bases and J shed 1 base, with 10 bases lying between them. CDR3 nucleotide sequence: TGCGCCAGCACCAATTCGGGGAACACCGGGGAGCTGTTTTTT. This encodes CASTNSGNTGELFF.